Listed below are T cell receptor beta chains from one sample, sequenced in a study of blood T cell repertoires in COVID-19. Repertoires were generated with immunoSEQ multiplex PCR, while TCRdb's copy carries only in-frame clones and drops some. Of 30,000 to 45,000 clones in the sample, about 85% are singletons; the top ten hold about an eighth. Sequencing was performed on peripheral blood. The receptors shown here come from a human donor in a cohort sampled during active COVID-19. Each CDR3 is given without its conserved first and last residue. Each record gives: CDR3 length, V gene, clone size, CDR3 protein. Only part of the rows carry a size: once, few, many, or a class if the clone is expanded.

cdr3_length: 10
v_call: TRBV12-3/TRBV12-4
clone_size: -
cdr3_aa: ATGGANNEQF

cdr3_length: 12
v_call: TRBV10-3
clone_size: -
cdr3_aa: AISAGQGENEQF

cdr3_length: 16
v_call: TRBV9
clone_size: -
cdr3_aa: ASSPPQGRRFTNEKLF

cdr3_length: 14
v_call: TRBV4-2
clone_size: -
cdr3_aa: ASSQVGQGVFHEQF

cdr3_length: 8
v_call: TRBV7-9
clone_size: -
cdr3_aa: ASSEGTQY

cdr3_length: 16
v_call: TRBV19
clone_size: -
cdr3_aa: ASSSLRTGAVSNQPQH

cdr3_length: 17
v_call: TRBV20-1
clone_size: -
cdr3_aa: SASKDPGQGSGWDNVLT

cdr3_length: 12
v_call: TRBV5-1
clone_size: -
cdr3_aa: ASSWDSNTGELF

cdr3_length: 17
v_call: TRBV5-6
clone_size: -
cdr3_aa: ASSLEGLAGGSATDTQY

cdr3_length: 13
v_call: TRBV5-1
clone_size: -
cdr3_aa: ASSLVIGTGYEAF

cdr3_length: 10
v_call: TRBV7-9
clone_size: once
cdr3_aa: ASSLDSSGYT

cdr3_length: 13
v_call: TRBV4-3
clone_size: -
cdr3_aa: ASSPGTGVNYGYT

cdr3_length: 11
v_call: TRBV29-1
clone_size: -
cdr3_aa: SALGTGDEKLF

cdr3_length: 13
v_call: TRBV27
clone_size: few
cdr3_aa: ASSLWQGVRETQY

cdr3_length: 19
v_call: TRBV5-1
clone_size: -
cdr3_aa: ASSFVIPGTAKHPNTGELF

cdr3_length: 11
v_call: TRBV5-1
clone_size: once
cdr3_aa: ASSLGTDYEQY

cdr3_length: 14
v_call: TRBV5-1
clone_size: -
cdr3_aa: ASSSRLAGALDTQY

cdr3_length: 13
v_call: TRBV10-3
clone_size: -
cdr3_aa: AISKQGSHESPLH

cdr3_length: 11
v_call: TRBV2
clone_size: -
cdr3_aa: ASSEQAGNEQF

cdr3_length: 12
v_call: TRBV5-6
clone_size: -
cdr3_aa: ASSSIQGGTEAF

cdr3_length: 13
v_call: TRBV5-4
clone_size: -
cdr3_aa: ASSLESTDPYGYT

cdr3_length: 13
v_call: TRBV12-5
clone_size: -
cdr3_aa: ASGLVRGRENIQY

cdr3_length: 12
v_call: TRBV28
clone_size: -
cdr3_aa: ASSGGGSKDEQF

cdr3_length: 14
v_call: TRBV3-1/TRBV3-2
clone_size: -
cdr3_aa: ASTAMGAGRNSPLH

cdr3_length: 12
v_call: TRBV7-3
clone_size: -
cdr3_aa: ASSFRGENSPLH

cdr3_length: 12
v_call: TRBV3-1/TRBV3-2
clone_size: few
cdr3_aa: ASSQMGQGNGYT

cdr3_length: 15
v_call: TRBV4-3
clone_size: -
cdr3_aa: ASSLTDRMSSYNEQF

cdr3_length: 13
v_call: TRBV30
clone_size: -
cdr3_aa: AWSETGGEGYGYT

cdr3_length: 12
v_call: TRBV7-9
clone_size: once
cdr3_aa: ASSLVDRSGGYT

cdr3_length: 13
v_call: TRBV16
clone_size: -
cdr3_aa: ASSQSGHGAGELF

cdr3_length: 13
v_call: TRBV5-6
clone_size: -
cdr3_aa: ASSPWGGRFNEQF

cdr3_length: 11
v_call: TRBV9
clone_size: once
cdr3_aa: ASSVGLTGTQY

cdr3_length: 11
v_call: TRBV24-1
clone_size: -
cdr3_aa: ATSDRTSSGQF

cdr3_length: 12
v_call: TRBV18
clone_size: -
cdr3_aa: ASSATGNWDIQY

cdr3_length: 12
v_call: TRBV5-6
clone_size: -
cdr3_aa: ASRQGLYTSEQF

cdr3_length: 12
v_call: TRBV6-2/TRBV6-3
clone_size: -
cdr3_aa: ASSDRLAAYEQY

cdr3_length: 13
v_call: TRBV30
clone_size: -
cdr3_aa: AWATGGVLGNTIY

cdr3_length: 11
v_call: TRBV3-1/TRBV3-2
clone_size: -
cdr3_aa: ASSQDTRNEQF

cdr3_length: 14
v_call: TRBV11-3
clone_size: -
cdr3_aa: ASSQAGQGNIYGYT

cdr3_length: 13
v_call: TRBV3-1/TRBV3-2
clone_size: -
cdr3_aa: ASSHGAGGRETQY

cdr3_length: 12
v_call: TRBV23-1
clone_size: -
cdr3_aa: ASTHRGTNEKLF

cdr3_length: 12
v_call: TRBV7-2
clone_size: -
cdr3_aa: ASSPIATNEKLF

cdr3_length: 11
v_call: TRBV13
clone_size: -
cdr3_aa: ASSLQGVYEQY

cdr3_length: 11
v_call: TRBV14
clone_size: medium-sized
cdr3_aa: ASSHSGTGELF

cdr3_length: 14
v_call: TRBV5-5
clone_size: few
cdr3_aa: ASSLASGLLNQPQH

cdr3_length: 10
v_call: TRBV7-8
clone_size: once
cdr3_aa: ASSQTGWEQF

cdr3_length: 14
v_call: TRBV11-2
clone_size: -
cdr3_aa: ASSLSYGNGEEKLF

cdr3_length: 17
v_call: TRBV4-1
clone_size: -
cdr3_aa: ASSQDTPDTVYSNYGYT

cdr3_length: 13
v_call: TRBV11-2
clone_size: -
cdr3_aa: ASRELGTGGYEQY

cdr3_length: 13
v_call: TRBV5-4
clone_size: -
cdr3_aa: ASSLRAGGIYEQY

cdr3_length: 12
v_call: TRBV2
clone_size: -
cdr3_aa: ASNAGGGGYTQY

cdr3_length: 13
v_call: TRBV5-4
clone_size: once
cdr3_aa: ASSWDRELSYEQY

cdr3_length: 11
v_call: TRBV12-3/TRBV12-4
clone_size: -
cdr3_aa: ASNYDGTYEQY

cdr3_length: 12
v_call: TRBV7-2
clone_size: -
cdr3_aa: ASSSQTANYGYT

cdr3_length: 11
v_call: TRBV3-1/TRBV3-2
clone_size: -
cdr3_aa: ASSHWQEETQY